This entry describes one TCR beta chain. Its antigen remains unidentified. Treatment in this sample: oral pan-JAK inhibitor, 5-10 mg twice daily. Extraction and reverse transcription of RNA yielded cDNA as the sequencing template. Sequencing was performed with immunoSEQ multiplex PCR; in TCRdb, only in-frame clones are kept and a portion is missing. The sample carries around 180,000 clones, approximately 67% recorded once. This sample is drawn from a study of CD8+ T cells in alopecia areata. Overall study: Tofacitinib was taken orally by treated patients, and the dose was 5 to 10 mg twice daily.

The V and J ends lost 9 bases and 8 bases respectively, with 19 bases between them. The CDR3 has 13 amino acids. Germline V lookup: CDR1 SNHLY, CDR2 FYNNEI. Findings and limits, study-wide: Scalp and blood retained many expanded lesional clones during tofacitinib. It was less clear whether patients shared TCRs than it was in mice, possibly because of HLA.

Specimen: CD4+ T cells sorted from blood, collected between weeks 49 and 50, from a patient treated with tofacitinib. The TCR was taken from a human donor with alopecia areata. V gene TRBV2 combines with J gene TRBJ1-2, with no clear D. CDR3 amino acids: CAREREQAMGYTF. Here the CDR3 DNA reads TGTGCCAGAGAGAGGGAGCAGGCCATGGGCTACACCTTC.